This record looks at one T cell receptor (beta chain) sequence and its context. What it binds is unknown. The record originates from a study of beta chain features in type 1 diabetes. Study-wide background: Sorted cell examination encompassed approximately 110 million cells across all samples. Findings and caveats of the study: A potential PCR bias toward shorter templates would be equal in patient and control samples. In the patient group, naive, central memory and Treg TCRB repertoires seemed more alike than in the healthy donor group. Fewer insertions but more deletions were seen at VDJ junctions in type 1 diabetes patients.

Germline V CDR1 and CDR2: LGHNA, YSLEER. The length of the CDR3 is 15 residues. J lost 6 bases, V lost 4 bases, and 5 bases had no gene match. The isolated RNA, all of it, was reverse transcribed, so expressed TCRB transcripts were what got sequenced. The data were produced by immunoSEQ multiplex PCR, yet TCRdb's version contains in-frame clones alone and is incomplete. This sample has 970,000 or so clones, with roughly a sixth found just once. The TCR originated in a woman aged 18-29 years in good health. The rearrangement uses TRBV4-3 and TRBJ2-1, with 11 bases aligning to TRBD2. The specimen sequenced was naive CD4+ T cells from blood. This CDR3 is CASSLTSGSSNEQFF. For the CDR3, the DNA is TGCGCCAGCAGCCTCACTAGCGGGAGTTCCAATGAGCAGTTCTTC.